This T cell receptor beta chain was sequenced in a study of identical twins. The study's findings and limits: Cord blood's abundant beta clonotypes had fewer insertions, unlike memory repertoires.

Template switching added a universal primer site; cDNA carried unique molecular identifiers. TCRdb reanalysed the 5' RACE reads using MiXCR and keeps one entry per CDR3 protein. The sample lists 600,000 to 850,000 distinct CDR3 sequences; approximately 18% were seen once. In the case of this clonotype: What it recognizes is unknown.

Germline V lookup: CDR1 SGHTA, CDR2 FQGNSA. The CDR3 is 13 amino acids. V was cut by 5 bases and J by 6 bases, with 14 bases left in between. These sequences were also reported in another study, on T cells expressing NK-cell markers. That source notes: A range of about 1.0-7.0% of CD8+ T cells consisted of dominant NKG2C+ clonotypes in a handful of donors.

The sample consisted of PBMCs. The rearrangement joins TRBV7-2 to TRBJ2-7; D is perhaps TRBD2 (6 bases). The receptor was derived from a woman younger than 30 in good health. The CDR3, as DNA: TGTGCCAGCAGCATACCCCTAGCGTCCGAGCAGTACTTC. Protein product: CASSIPLASEQYF. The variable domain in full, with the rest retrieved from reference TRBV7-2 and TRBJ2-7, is GAGVSQSPSNKVTEKGKDVELRCDPISGHTALYWYRQSLGQGLEFLIYFQGNSAPDKSGLPSDRFSAERTGGSVSTLTIQRTQQEDSAVYLCASSIPLASEQYFGPGTRLTVT.